This T cell receptor (delta chain) was recorded in a study of gamma-delta T cells after stem cell transplantation. By sample fraction, this clone is large. V dropped 1 base and J dropped 4 bases, with 12 bases sitting between them. Germline lookup yields CDR1 GEAIGNYY and CDR2 EKD. The CDR3 is 14 amino acids. TCRdb processed the RT-PCR reads again with the CATT caller. The sample holds roughly 1,400 delta-chain clones, approximately 47% seen once. The rearrangement links TRDV2 to TRDJ1, with D perhaps matching TRDD3 (5 bases). This clonotype was obtained from a human donor. It is not recorded whose cells these are; they may come from a transplant donor. Sequencing was carried out using gamma-delta T cells. DNA for the CDR3: TGTGCCTGTGACACGGCGGGATCCCGCGATAAACTCATCTTT. This translates into CACDTAGSRDKLIF.